Listed here are 32 T cell receptor beta chains from one sample, sequenced in a study of shared clonotypes between healthy human individuals. The table came from immunoSEQ multiplex PCR; TCRdb's copy has only in-frame clones and leaves some out. The sample shows 2.5 million or so clones, just over 90% of them seen only once. Sequencing input: naive CD4+ T cells sorted from blood. The subset was: CD45RA+ positively selected. The receptor source for this set is a young man in good health.

V is TRBV30 and J is TRBJ2-7, with 13 bases that match TRBD2. Germline V gene data show CDR1 as GTSNPN and CDR2 as SVGIG (reference sequence). Trimming removed 5 bases from V and 3 bases from J; junction bases left unmatched: 1. The CDR3 is made up of 13 amino acids. CDR3 protein: CAWRTSGGYEQYF. The CDR3 bases are TGTGCCTGGCGGACTAGCGGGGGCTACGAGCAGTACTTC. Full variable domain (outside the CDR3, taken from reference TRBV30 and TRBJ2-7): SQTIHQWPATLVQPVGSPLSLECTVEGTSNPNLYWYRQAAGRGLQLLFYSVGIGQISSEVPQNLSASRPQDRQFILSSKKLLLSDSGFYLCAWRTSGGYEQYFGPGTRLTVT.

The rearrangement uses TRBV18 and TRBJ2-3; maybe TRBD2 (5 bases). V was shortened by 3 bases and J by 2 bases, with 12 bases between the two germline ends. Germline V gene lookup returns CDR1 KGHSH and CDR2 LQKENI. This CDR3 has 15 residues. CDR3 sequence reads: CASSPGITPTDTQYF. CDR3 DNA sequence: TGTGCCAGCTCACCCGGGATTACCCCCACAGATACGCAGTATTTT.

The chain is built from TRBV6-1 and TRBJ2-7; D tentatively fits TRBD1 or TRBD2 (5 bases each). The CDR3 has 16 amino acids. Germline CDR1 reads MNHNS; CDR2 reads SASEGT. Trimming took 1 base from V and 2 from J, leaving 15 bases between them. CDR3 coding DNA: TGTGCCAGCAGTGAAGGAGGGACGGCGATTCCCTACGAGCAGTACTTC. Translating gives CASSEGGTAIPYEQYF.

J is TRBJ1-6 and V is TRBV27; 7 nucleotides align to TRBD1. The CDR3 runs to 15 residues. V was clipped by 7 bases and J by 6 bases; unmatched bases: 9. CDR1 is MNHEY, CDR2 SMNVEV, per germline (reference sequence). The CDR3 loop is CASKGQSGSNSPLHF. CDR3 DNA sequence: TGTGCCAGCAAGGGACAGTCTGGCAGTAATTCACCCCTCCACTTT.

This chain connects TRBV27 to TRBJ2-2; D may be TRBD2 (6 bases). The CDR3 runs 14 residues. Germline CDR1 reads MNHEY; CDR2 reads SMNVEV (reference sequence). V lost 6 bases and J 3 bases, leaving 11 bases between the germline ends. CDR3 sequence reads: CASRASGYTGELFF. Here the CDR3 DNA reads TGTGCCAGCAGGGCAAGCGGGTACACCGGGGAGCTGTTTTTT.

Worth noting for this clone: One end of the junction fails to match germline, which may point to a read error. V and J are TRBV11-2 and TRBJ2-4, with D perhaps being TRBD1 or TRBD2 (5 bases each). CDR3 length: 16 amino acids. Looked up from germline, CDR1 is SGHAT and CDR2 is FQNNGV. The CDR3, as DNA: TGTGCCAGCAGCCTAGATCTGTGGGACGCCAAAAACATTCAGTACTTC. Protein product: CASSLDLWDAKNIQYF.

The rearrangement uses TRBV6-5 and TRBJ2-7, with D possibly being TRBD2 (7 bases). Trimming stripped 0 bases from V and 2 bases from J, with 14 bases between. CDR3 length: 16 amino acids. From germline, CDR1 is MNHEY and CDR2 SVGAGI. The CDR3 loop is CASSYSNTGGTYEQYF. The CDR3 DNA follows: TGTGCCAGCAGTTACTCGAATACGGGGGGCACCTACGAGCAGTACTTC.

In the case of this clone: This CDR3 is also generated by other DNA sequences in the sample. V is TRBV30 and J is TRBJ1-1; unclear D gene. The germline V gene encodes CDR1 GTSNPN and CDR2 SVGIG (reference sequence). The CDR3 runs to 13 residues. The V end lost 4 bases, the J end lost 2 bases, and 11 bases lay between the germline ends. For the CDR3, the DNA is TGTGCCTGGAACGGAGGACCTAACACTGAAGCTTTCTTT. As protein: CAWNGGPNTEAFF.

The chain links TRBV5-4 to TRBJ2-3; the match to TRBD1 covers 9 bases. Germline V gene data show CDR1 as SGHNT and CDR2 as YYREEE (reference sequence). This CDR3 spans 16 amino acids. Unmatched junction bases numbered 6, after V lost 2 bases and J lost 2 bases. The CDR3 is CASSFAGTGPTDTQYF. CDR3 DNA: TGTGCCAGCAGCTTCGCCGGGACAGGGCCCACAGATACGCAGTATTTT.

The count of this clone is one. The chain has TRBV19 and TRBJ2-1, with a possible D match to TRBD1 (5 bases). The germline V gene encodes CDR1 LNHDA and CDR2 SQIVND (reference sequence). This CDR3 is built from 16 residues. V was shortened by 5 bases and J by 0 bases, with 14 bases between the two germline ends. The CDR3 coding sequence is TGTGCCAGTAGTTCAAGGGGTAAAAGCTCCTACAATGAGCAGTTCTTC. Encoded protein: CASSSRGKSSYNEQFF. The full variable domain, in which reference TRBV19 and TRBJ2-1 provide the parts outside the CDR3, is DGGITQSPKYLFRKEGQNVTLSCEQNLNHDAMYWYRQDPGQGLRLIYYSQIVNDFQKGDIAEGYSVSREKKESFPLTVTSAQKNPTAFYLCASSSRGKSSYNEQFFGPGTRLTVL.

This chain connects TRBV30 to TRBJ2-1; TRBD2 aligns across 15 bases. CDR1 is GTSNPN and CDR2 is SVGIG in the germline V gene (reference sequence). V lost 2 bases and J lost 12; bases outside the gene matches: 11. The CDR3 sequence is 16 residues long. The CDR3, as DNA: TGTGCCTGGAGTCCGGGACTAGCGGGAGGACTCCCCGGGCAGTTCTTC. Protein: CAWSPGLAGGLPGQFF.

The chain carries TRBV10-3 and TRBJ2-3, with D maybe TRBD2 (5 bases). The germline V and J ends were trimmed by 5 bases and 0 bases, with 12 bases remaining between them. The CDR3 sequence is 15 residues long. The germline CDR1 and CDR2 sequences are ENHRY and SYGVKD. The CDR3 loop is CAISLLSVSTDTQYF. In DNA form, the CDR3 reads TGTGCCATCAGTTTACTTAGCGTTAGCACAGATACGCAGTATTTT.

The chain links TRBV5-1 to TRBJ1-6, with 8 nucleotides matching TRBD1. CDR1 is SGHRS, CDR2 YFSETQ, per germline. The CDR3 has 14 residues. V lost 6 bases and J lost 8; bases outside the gene matches: 7. CDR3 loop: CASTLTTGDSPLHF. The CDR3 DNA reads as TGCGCCAGCACCCTTACGACAGGGGATTCACCCCTCCACTTT. Drawing the rest from reference TRBV5-1 and TRBJ1-6, the complete variable domain is KAGVTQTPRYLIKTRGQQVTLSCSPISGHRSVSWYQQTPGQGLQFLFEYFSETQRNKGNFPGRFSGRQFSNSRSEMNVSTLELGDSALYLCASTLTTGDSPLHFGNGTRLTVT.

This rearrangement joins TRBV6-6 to TRBJ2-7; 7 bases map to TRBD1. CDR1 is MNHNY, CDR2 SVGAGI, per germline (reference sequence). V lost 6 bases to trimming and J lost 5 bases; unmatched junction nucleotides: 10. The CDR3 is 14 amino acids. CDR3 loop: CASRLRQGVNEQYF. The CDR3 DNA reads as TGTGCCAGCAGATTGCGACAGGGAGTCAACGAGCAGTACTTC.

V and J are TRBV6-5 and TRBJ2-1; D is undetermined. Deletions cut 8 bases from V and 1 base from J, with 15 bases between. This CDR3 region has 15 residues. From germline, CDR1 is MNHEY and CDR2 SVGAGI. In nucleotides, the CDR3 is TGTGCCAGCGCCCAGGCGCAATCTTCCTACAATGAGCAGTTCTTC. Its translation is CASAQAQSSYNEQFF.

The chain couples TRBV29-1 to TRBJ2-7; the D gene is possibly TRBD1 (6 bases). The germline CDR1 and CDR2 sequences are SQVTM and ANQGSEA. The CDR3 is 12 amino acids. The V and J ends lost 7 bases and 0 bases respectively, with 10 bases between them. CDR3 residues: CSASDSSYEQYF. The CDR3 region has the DNA TGCAGCGCTTCGGACAGCTCCTACGAGCAGTACTTC.

The V call is TRBV6-1, the J call TRBJ1-5, with TRBD1 matching over 10 bases. CDR1 is MNHNS, CDR2 SASEGT, per germline. The CDR3 has 14 amino acids. Losses at the gene ends were 8 bases for V and 9 bases for J; bases not matched to a gene: 10. CDR3 region: CASGTGQGLVPQHF. In DNA form, the CDR3 reads TGTGCCAGCGGGACGGGACAGGGGTTGGTGCCCCAGCATTTT.

The V and J genes are TRBV9 and TRBJ2-2; possible D gene TRBD2, 5 bases. V lost 0 bases and J 5 bases, leaving 14 bases between the germline ends. Germline V gives CDR1 SGDLS, CDR2 YYNGEE. The CDR3 is 16 residues long. CDR3 protein: CASSVVGLAETGELFF. In nucleotides, the CDR3 is TGTGCCAGCAGCGTAGTAGGTCTAGCAGAGACCGGGGAGCTGTTTTTT. Full variable domain (missing parts from reference TRBV9 and TRBJ2-2): DSGVTQTPKHLITATGQRVTLRCSPRSGDLSVYWYQQSLDQGLQFLIQYYNGEERAKGNILERFSAQQFPDLHSELNLSSLELGDSALYFCASSVVGLAETGELFFGEGSRLTVL.

The CDR3 loop reads CASSEGTFSYEQYF. The CDR3 region has the DNA TGCGCCAGCAGCGAAGGGACTTTTTCCTACGAGCAGTACTTC. The rearrangement joins TRBV5-1 to TRBJ2-7; perhaps TRBD2 as D (6 bases). CDR3 length: 14 residues. The germline CDR1 and CDR2 sequences are SGHRS and YFSETQ. V lost 4 bases and J lost 1, with 12 bases in between.

The chain joins TRBV6-6 to TRBJ1-2, with 8 bases fitting TRBD1. Germline V gene sequence: CDR1 MNHNY, CDR2 SVGAGI (reference sequence). There are 14 residues in the CDR3. V was pared by 6 bases and J by 7 bases, with 10 bases of the junction left unmatched. In DNA form, the CDR3 reads TGTGCCAGCAGATCACAGGACAGGGAAGGTGGCTACACCTTC. Encoded protein: CASRSQDREGGYTF.

This clone was recorded only once. The chain recombines TRBV6-6 with TRBJ1-4, with D perhaps matching TRBD1 (6 bases). This CDR3 has 15 amino acids. Per germline, CDR1 MNHNY and CDR2 SVGAGI (reference sequence). V was pared by 4 bases and J by 7 bases, with 16 bases between. The chain's CDR3 is CASSSTTGSGEKLFF. CDR3 nucleotide sequence: TGTGCCAGCAGTTCTACTACAGGGTCGGGTGAAAAACTGTTTTTT.

This chain links TRBV5-5 with TRBJ1-5; a weak D match, TRBD1 (6 bases). The germline CDR1 and CDR2 sequences are SGHKS and YYEKEE (reference sequence). CDR3 length: 15 amino acids. Trimming took 4 bases from V and 3 from J, leaving 14 bases between them. The CDR3 DNA follows: TGTGCCAGCAGCGCCCTCACAGGGCCCAATCAGCCCCAGCATTTT. Its protein product is CASSALTGPNQPQHF.

The chain recombines TRBV6-6 with TRBJ2-6, with a weak D call TRBD1 (6 bases). The germline V gene encodes CDR1 MNHNY and CDR2 SVGAGI (reference sequence). V was cut by 7 bases and J by 2 bases, with 12 bases left in between. The CDR3 contains 15 residues. The CDR3 here is CASIEGGPGANVLTF. The CDR3 coding sequence is TGTGCCAGCATCGAAGGGGGTCCTGGGGCCAACGTCCTGACTTTC.

J is TRBJ1-4 and V is TRBV5-4, with 10 bases that match TRBD1. The CDR3 consists of 15 residues. Germline V gives CDR1 SGHNT, CDR2 YYREEE (reference sequence). V was clipped by 4 bases and J by 6 bases; unmatched bases: 6. This CDR3 reads CASSPSGTGDEKLFF. The CDR3 bases are TGTGCCAGCAGCCCCTCCGGGACAGGGGATGAAAAACTGTTTTTT.

V and J are TRBV5-1 and TRBJ2-1; 8 bases match TRBD1. This CDR3 has 15 residues. The junction had 3 bases not matched to a gene; V was cut back by 1 base and J by 3 bases. Germline loops: CDR1 SGHRS, CDR2 YFSETQ. The chain's CDR3 is CASSLQGAFYNEQFF. In DNA, the CDR3 is TGCGCCAGCAGCTTGCAGGGGGCCTTCTACAATGAGCAGTTCTTC.

This chain connects TRBV6-1 to TRBJ2-5, with D perhaps TRBD1 or TRBD2 (5 bases each). Germline V gives CDR1 MNHNS, CDR2 SASEGT. The CDR3 sequence is 13 residues long. The V end lost 3 bases, the J end lost 4 bases, and 9 bases lay between the germline ends. The CDR3: CASSDRDPETQYF. The CDR3 nucleotides read TGTGCCAGCAGTGACCGGGACCCAGAGACCCAGTACTTC.

Regarding this clone: Different DNA sequences within this sample yield the same CDR3. This rearrangement joins TRBV5-1 to TRBJ1-1, with a possible D match to TRBD1 (6 bases). In germline, CDR1 is SGHRS, CDR2 YFSETQ. V lost 4 bases and J lost 1, with 8 bases in between. The CDR3 is 13 residues long. Here the CDR3 reads CASSPGQNTEAFF. For the CDR3, the DNA is TGCGCCAGCAGCCCGGGACAGAACACTGAAGCTTTCTTT. The variable domain in full, with the rest retrieved from reference TRBV5-1 and TRBJ1-1, is KAGVTQTPRYLIKTRGQQVTLSCSPISGHRSVSWYQQTPGQGLQFLFEYFSETQRNKGNFPGRFSGRQFSNSRSEMNVSTLELGDSALYLCASSPGQNTEAFFGQGTRLTVV.

The rearrangement joins TRBV5-1 to TRBJ2-2; tentatively, D is TRBD1 or TRBD2 (6 bases each). Between the trimmed V and J ends, which lost 4 bases and 4 bases, there was a span of 17 bases. CDR1 and CDR2 (germline): SGHRS, YFSETQ. The CDR3 runs to 16 residues. The CDR3 region is CASSGKGEAGTGELFF. Written as DNA, the CDR3 is TGCGCCAGCAGCGGGAAGGGGGAAGCGGGCACCGGGGAGCTGTTTTTT.

The chain joins TRBV5-6 to TRBJ1-6; TRBD1 aligns across 8 bases. Germline CDR1 SGHDT, CDR2 YYEEEE. The V gene end was trimmed by 4 bases and the J gene end by 7 bases; junction bases not matched to a gene: 7. The CDR3 covers 15 residues. The CDR3 DNA is TGTGCCAGCAGCCGGAGGACAGGGCTCAATTCACCCCTCCACTTT. Translating it yields CASSRRTGLNSPLHF.

This rearrangement joins TRBV7-9 to TRBJ2-1, with 7 bases that match TRBD2. CDR3 length: 19 amino acids. V trimming: 2 bases; J trimming: 0 bases; junction bases outside the gene matches: 13. Germline values: CDR1 SEHNR, CDR2 FQNEAQ (reference sequence). The CDR3 sequence: CASSLSGTKGPTSYNEQFF. The DNA for the CDR3 is TGTGCCAGCAGCTTATCCGGGACTAAAGGGCCCACCTCCTACAATGAGCAGTTCTTC.

This chain uses TRBV19 with TRBJ2-6, with TRBD1 matching over 8 bases. This CDR3 has 18 amino acids. From germline, CDR1 is LNHDA and CDR2 SQIVND (reference sequence). The V and J ends lost 1 base and 1 base, in that order; junction bases with no gene match: 6. This CDR3 reads CASSIGQGARSGANVLTF. CDR3 DNA: TGTGCCAGTAGTATAGGCCAGGGGGCGAGGTCTGGGGCCAACGTCCTGACTTTC. Using reference TRBV19 and TRBJ2-6 for the parts outside the CDR3, the full variable domain is DGGITQSPKYLFRKEGQNVTLSCEQNLNHDAMYWYRQDPGQGLRLIYYSQIVNDFQKGDIAEGYSVSREKKESFPLTVTSAQKNPTAFYLCASSIGQGARSGANVLTFGAGSRLTVL.

This chain links TRBV4-1 with TRBJ2-3; D ambiguous. Germline V CDR1 and CDR2: MGHRA, YSYEKL. V was shortened by 3 bases and J by 0 bases, with 16 bases between the two germline ends. The length of the CDR3 is 17 residues. CDR3 sequence: CASSQLMVGLSTDTQYF. The CDR3 DNA sequence: TGCGCCAGCAGCCAGTTGATGGTGGGCCTCAGCACAGATACGCAGTATTTT.